The rows below give T cell receptor beta chains drawn from one sample of a study of blood T cell repertoires in COVID-19. Sequenced by immunoSEQ multiplex PCR; TCRdb stores in-frame clones only, minus some. The top ten hold around 5.5% of the sample, which has roughly 190,000 clones, 65% to 90% seen once. Sequenced: PBMCs or T cells enriched from blood (not recorded which). These receptor sequences come from a woman in her sixties or seventies with acute COVID-19. CDR3s include the opening cysteine and the closing phenylalanine or tryptophan. D genes are given only for firm matches. Expanded clones get a size class; other rows say once, few or many, or leave the size out.

j_call d_call clone_size v_call cdr3_aa cdr3_nt
TRBJ2-3 . . TRBV12-3/TRBV12-4 CASSFQVTQYF TGTGCCAGCAGTTTTCAGGTTACGCAGTATTTT
TRBJ2-1 TRBD2 few TRBV29-1 CSVDISSGGGEQFF TGCAGCGTTGATATCTCTAGCGGGGGGGGTGAGCAGTTCTTC
TRBJ1-2 TRBD1 . TRBV4-2 CASSPGTAADNYGYTF TGTGCCAGCAGCCCCGGGACAGCGGCCGATAACTATGGCTACACCTTC
TRBJ1-6 TRBD1 . TRBV4-2 CASSQERDRGRPLHF TGTGCCAGCAGCCAAGAGCGGGACAGGGGACGGCCCCTCCACTTT
TRBJ1-2 . . TRBV4-3 CASSRDLGVLGYTF TGCGCCAGCAGCCGGGATTTAGGGGTGCTGGGCTACACCTTC
TRBJ2-7 . . TRBV19 CASSIGQGVDEQYF TGTGCCAGTAGTATAGGTCAGGGTGTCGACGAGCAGTACTTC
TRBJ1-1 TRBD1 . TRBV6-5 CASRGTGGRYTEAFF TGTGCCAGCAGGGGGACAGGGGGCCGATACACTGAAGCTTTCTTT
TRBJ1-1 . . TRBV5-1 CASSFDQEWAFF TGCGCCAGCAGCTTCGACCAGGAATGGGCTTTCTTT
TRBJ2-1 . . TRBV9 CASSVSYAPGYNEQFF TGTGCCAGCAGCGTAAGCTACGCCCCCGGGTACAATGAGCAGTTCTTC
TRBJ1-1 . . TRBV5-1 CASSFRQTNTEAFF TGCGCCAGCAGCTTCCGACAAACGAACACTGAAGCTTTCTTT
TRBJ2-7 TRBD1 . TRBV19 CASSIARGQDEQYF TGTGCCAGTAGTATCGCCAGGGGGCAGGACGAGCAGTACTTC
TRBJ1-6 . . TRBV27 CASSFSRVNSPLHF TGTGCCAGCAGTTTCTCGCGGGTGAATTCACCCCTCCACTTT
TRBJ1-2 TRBD1 . TRBV7-9 CASSLEQGTGTF TGTGCCAGCAGCTTAGAACAGGGGACAGGCACCTTC
TRBJ1-1 . once TRBV19 CASSTARVNTEAFF TGTGCCAGTAGTACCGCGCGAGTGAACACTGAAGCTTTCTTT
TRBJ1-2 TRBD1 . TRBV3-1/TRBV3-2 CASSLGQGHHGYTF TGTGCCAGCAGCTTAGGACAGGGGCACCATGGCTACACCTTC
TRBJ2-5 TRBD2 . TRBV5-4 CASSGRTSGGETQYF TGTGCCAGCAGCGGCAGGACTAGCGGCGGGGAGACCCAGTACTTC
TRBJ2-3 . . TRBV5-4 CASIQGGGYTDTQYF TGTGCGAGCATCCAGGGGGGAGGCTACACAGATACGCAGTATTTT
TRBJ1-3 . . TRBV3-1/TRBV3-2 CASSQTDSGNTIYF TGTGCCAGCAGCCAGACAGATTCTGGAAACACCATATATTTT
TRBJ2-1 TRBD1 . TRBV14 CASSQLGQGPYNEQFF TGTGCCAGCAGCCAACTGGGACAGGGGCCTTACAATGAGCAGTTCTTC
TRBJ2-7 TRBD2 . TRBV5-1 CASSPSTSGRPYYEQYF TGCGCCAGCAGCCCATCAACTAGCGGGAGACCCTACTACGAGCAGTACTTC
TRBJ2-1 TRBD2 . TRBV11-2 CASSLEISGAQFF TGTGCCAGCAGCTTAGAAATTAGCGGGGCTCAGTTCTTC
TRBJ2-1 TRBD2 . TRBV6-2/TRBV6-3 CASSDGPSGRDEQFF TGTGCCAGCAGTGACGGGCCTAGCGGGCGAGATGAGCAGTTCTTC
TRBJ2-7 . . TRBV6-6 CASSRLPDSSYEQYF TGTGCCAGCAGCCGACTCCCGGACAGCTCCTACGAGCAGTACTTC
TRBJ2-1 TRBD2 . TRBV2 CASKREMAYNEQFF TGTGCCAGTAAGCGGGAGATGGCCTACAATGAGCAGTTCTTC
TRBJ1-1 . . TRBV12-3/TRBV12-4 CASTTASGTEAFF TGTGCCAGCACCACGGCAAGCGGTACTGAAGCTTTCTTT
TRBJ2-1 TRBD1 . TRBV23-1 CASSQSARDSGLRYGNEQFF TGCGCCAGCAGTCAGAGCGCCCGGGACAGCGGACTTAGGTACGGTAATGAGCAGTTCTTC
TRBJ1-2 TRBD1 . TRBV18 CASSPGTGNYGYTF TGTGCCAGCTCACCAGGGACAGGGAACTATGGCTACACCTTC
TRBJ1-1 . few TRBV5-4 CASSSTANTEAFF TGTGCCAGCAGCTCTACAGCGAACACTGAAGCTTTCTTT
TRBJ1-2 . . TRBV6-5 CASRAAAGNDYGYTF TGTGCCAGCAGGGCGGCGGCCGGAAACGATTATGGCTACACCTTC
TRBJ1-2 TRBD1 few TRBV30 CAWSQGAGYGYTF TGTGCCTGGAGTCAGGGGGCTGGCTATGGCTACACCTTC
TRBJ1-2 . . TRBV11-2 CASSSQRYGYTF TGTGCCAGCAGCTCTCAGCGCTATGGCTACACCTTC
TRBJ1-2 . . TRBV7-2 CASSYTGRGYTF TGTGCCAGCAGCTATACAGGACGTGGCTACACCTTC
TRBJ1-1 TRBD1 . TRBV7-2 CASSRDRGTEAFF TGTGCCAGCAGCCGGGACAGAGGGACTGAAGCTTTCTTT
TRBJ1-3 . . TRBV9 CASSALGEVPGNTIYF TGTGCCAGCAGCGCCCTAGGGGAGGTACCTGGAAACACCATATATTTT
TRBJ1-1 . . TRBV12-3/TRBV12-4 CASSITATTEAFF TGTGCCAGCAGTATAACAGCTACCACTGAAGCTTTCTTT
TRBJ2-1 TRBD2 . TRBV27 CASSPAGTSSNEQFF TGTGCCAGCAGTCCAGCCGGGACTAGTAGCAATGAGCAGTTCTTC
TRBJ2-7 TRBD2 . TRBV6-6 CASRTGGRAGYEQYF TGTGCCAGCAGGACGGGGGGGAGGGCTGGCTACGAGCAGTACTTC